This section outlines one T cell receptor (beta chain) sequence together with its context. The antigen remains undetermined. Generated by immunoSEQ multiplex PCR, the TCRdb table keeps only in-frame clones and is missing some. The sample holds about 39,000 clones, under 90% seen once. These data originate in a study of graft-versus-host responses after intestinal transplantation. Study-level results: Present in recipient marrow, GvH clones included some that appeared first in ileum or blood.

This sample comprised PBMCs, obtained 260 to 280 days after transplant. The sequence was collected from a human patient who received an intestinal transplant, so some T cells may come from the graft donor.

The DNA for the CDR3 is TGTGCCAGTAGTATATCGGGGAACACTGAAGCTTTCTTT. Amino acids: CASSISGNTEAFF. V usage is TRBV19 and J usage is TRBJ1-1; D remains unclear. V shed 2 bases and J shed 1 base, with 5 bases lying between them. Germline V gives CDR1 LNHDA, CDR2 SQIVND (reference sequence). This CDR3 has 13 residues.